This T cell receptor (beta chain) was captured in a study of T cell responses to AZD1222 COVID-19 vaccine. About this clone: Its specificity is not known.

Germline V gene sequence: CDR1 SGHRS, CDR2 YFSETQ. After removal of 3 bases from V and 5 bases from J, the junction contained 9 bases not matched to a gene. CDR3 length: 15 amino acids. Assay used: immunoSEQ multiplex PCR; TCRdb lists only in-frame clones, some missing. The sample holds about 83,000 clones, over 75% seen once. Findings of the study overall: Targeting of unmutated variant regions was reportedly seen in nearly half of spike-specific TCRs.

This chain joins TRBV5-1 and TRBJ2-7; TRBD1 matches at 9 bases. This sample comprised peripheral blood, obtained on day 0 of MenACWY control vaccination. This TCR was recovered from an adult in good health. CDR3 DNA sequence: TGCGCCAGCAGCTGGGTTGACAGGGGGTTCAACGAGCAGTACTTC. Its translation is CASSWVDRGFNEQYF.